A selection of T cell receptor beta chains follows, all from one sample in a study of T-cell reconstitution after alpha-beta-depleted transplantation in children. One entry per CDR3 protein results from TCRdb running MiXCR on the PCR reads. The sample has fewer than 400,000 distinct CDR3 sequences; around 20% are singletons. The source was PBMCs from the stem cell graft donor, collected from the stem cell graft. The receptors originated from a human donor who donated a stem cell graft to a child with acute myeloid leukemia. The conserved cysteine and the conserved F or W are not part of the CDR3 here. Fields, in order: V gene, clone size, J gene, CDR3 protein. Some rows mark clone size as missing; the rest say once, few, many or name a class of expanded clone.

>TRBV15|.|TRBJ1-3
ATSRSARTTGNTIY
>TRBV28|few|TRBJ1-2
ASINRGSGYT
>TRBV20-1|many|TRBJ1-2
SARDIRDLRLGYT
>TRBV5-1|.|TRBJ2-1
ASSLAGRPNEQF
>TRBV11-2|.|TRBJ2-7
ASSLSDSSSYEQY
>TRBV20-1|few|TRBJ1-4
SARSGNANEKLF
>TRBV25-1|few|TRBJ2-1
ASSDGGRDRSIYNEQF
>TRBV5-1|.|TRBJ2-7
ASSFEKGEQY
>TRBV7-8|.|TRBJ2-1
ASSPFLYNEQF
>TRBV20-1|.|TRBJ2-1
SAKFPYNEQF
>TRBV12-3/TRBV12-4|.|TRBJ2-7
ASSLDASYEQY
>TRBV12-3/TRBV12-4|many|TRBJ1-5
ASSFDRGNQPQH
>TRBV4-3|few|TRBJ2-3
ASSQDLWASGTTDTQY
>TRBV27|.|TRBJ2-7
ASSLSRQDLY
>TRBV24-1|.|TRBJ2-2
ATSRDRGNTGELF
>TRBV3-1|.|TRBJ2-7
ASRPGLDSYEQY
>TRBV28|.|TRBJ2-3
ASSLLSIQGNTQY
>TRBV28|few|TRBJ1-5
ASTLSNQPQH
>TRBV12-3/TRBV12-4|few|TRBJ2-6
ASSFLGPESSGANVLT
>TRBV20-1|once|TRBJ2-7
SARDYRRYEQY
>TRBV6-5|many|TRBJ1-1
ASSYSMVGRVDTEAF
>TRBV9|few|TRBJ2-1
ASSVDARRYNEQF
>TRBV2|.|TRBJ2-3
ASTPVPADTQY
>TRBV30|.|TRBJ2-6
AWSVSRSSGANVLT